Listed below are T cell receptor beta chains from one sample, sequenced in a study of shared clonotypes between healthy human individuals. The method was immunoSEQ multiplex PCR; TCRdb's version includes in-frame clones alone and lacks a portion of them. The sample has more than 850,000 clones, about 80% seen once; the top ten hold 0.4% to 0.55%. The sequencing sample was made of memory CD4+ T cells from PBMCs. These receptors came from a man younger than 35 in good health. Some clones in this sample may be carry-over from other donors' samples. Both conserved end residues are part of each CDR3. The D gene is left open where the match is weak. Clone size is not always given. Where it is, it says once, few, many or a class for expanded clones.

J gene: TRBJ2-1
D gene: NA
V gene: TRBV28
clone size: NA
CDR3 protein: CASSSAGTAGNNEQFF
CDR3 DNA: TGTGCCAGCAGTTCCGCCGGGACAGCGGGTAACAATGAGCAGTTCTTC

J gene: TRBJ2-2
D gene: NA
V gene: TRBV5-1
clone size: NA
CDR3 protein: CATSRTGTANTGELFF
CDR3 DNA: TGCGCCACTTCACGGACGGGTACCGCGAACACCGGGGAGCTGTTTTTT

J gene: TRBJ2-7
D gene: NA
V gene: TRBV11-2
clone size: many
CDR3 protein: CASSGGLVSDEQYF
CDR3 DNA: TGTGCCAGCAGCGGGGGACTCGTTAGCGACGAGCAGTACTTC

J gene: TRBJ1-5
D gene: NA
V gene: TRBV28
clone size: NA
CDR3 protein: CASRPGGRNQPQHF
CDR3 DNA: TGTGCCAGCCGCCCGGGGGGCCGGAATCAGCCCCAGCATTTT

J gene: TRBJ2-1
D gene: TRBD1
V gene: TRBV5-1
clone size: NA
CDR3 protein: CASSLADRGEQFF
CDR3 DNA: TGCGCCAGCAGCTTGGCCGACAGGGGGGAGCAGTTCTTC

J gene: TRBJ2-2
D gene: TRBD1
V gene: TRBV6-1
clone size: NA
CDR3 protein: CASSEGYRGNTGELFF
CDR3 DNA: TGTGCCAGCAGTGAAGGATACAGGGGGAACACCGGGGAGCTGTTTTTT

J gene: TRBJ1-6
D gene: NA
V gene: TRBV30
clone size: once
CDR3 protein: CAWTGPPNSPLHF
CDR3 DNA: TGTGCCTGGACAGGGCCTCCAAATTCACCCCTCCACTTT

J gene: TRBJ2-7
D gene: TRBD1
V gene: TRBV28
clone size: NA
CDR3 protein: CASSRGTGMEQYF
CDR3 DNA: TGTGCCAGCAGTAGGGGGACAGGCATGGAGCAGTACTTC

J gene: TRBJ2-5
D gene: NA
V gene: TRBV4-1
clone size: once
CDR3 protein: CASSHLGPQETQYF
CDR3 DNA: TGCGCCAGCAGCCATTTGGGGCCCCAAGAGACCCAGTACTTC

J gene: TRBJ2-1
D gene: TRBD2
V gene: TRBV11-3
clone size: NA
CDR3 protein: CASSLAGLAGGPGNEQFF
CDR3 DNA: TGTGCCAGCAGCTTAGCCGGACTAGCGGGAGGGCCGGGGAATGAGCAGTTCTTC

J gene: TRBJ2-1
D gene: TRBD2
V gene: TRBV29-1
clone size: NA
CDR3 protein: CSVDRASGGYNEQFF
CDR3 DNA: TGCAGCGTTGATCGGGCTAGCGGGGGTTACAATGAGCAGTTCTTC

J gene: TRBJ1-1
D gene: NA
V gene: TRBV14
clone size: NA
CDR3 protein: CASSQGAIAEAFF
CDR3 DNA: TGTGCCAGCAGCCAGGGGGCTATCGCTGAAGCTTTCTTT

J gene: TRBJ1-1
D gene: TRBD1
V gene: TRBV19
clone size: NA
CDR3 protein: CASIGTGRHTEAFF
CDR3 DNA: TGTGCCAGTATTGGGACAGGGAGACACACTGAAGCTTTCTTT

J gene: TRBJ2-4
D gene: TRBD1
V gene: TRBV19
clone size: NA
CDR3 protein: CASSVRTGPAKNIQYF
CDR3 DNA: TGTGCCAGTAGTGTTCGGACAGGGCCCGCCAAAAACATTCAGTACTTC

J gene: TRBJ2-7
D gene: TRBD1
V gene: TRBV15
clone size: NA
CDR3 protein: CATSTSGTGGYEQYF
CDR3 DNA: TGTGCCACCAGTACCTCGGGGACAGGGGGCTACGAGCAGTACTTC

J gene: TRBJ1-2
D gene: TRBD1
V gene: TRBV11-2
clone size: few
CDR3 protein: CASSFGTGNYGYTF
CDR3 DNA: TGTGCCAGCAGCTTTGGGACAGGGAACTATGGCTACACCTTC

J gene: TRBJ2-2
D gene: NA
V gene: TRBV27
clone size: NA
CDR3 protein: CASSLMSPSNTGELFF
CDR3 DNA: TGTGCCAGCAGTTTAATGTCTCCCTCTAACACCGGGGAGCTGTTTTTT

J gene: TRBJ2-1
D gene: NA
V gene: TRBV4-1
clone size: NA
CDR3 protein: CASSQDGQWDEQFF
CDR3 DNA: TGCGCCAGCAGCCAAGATGGCCAGTGGGATGAGCAGTTCTTC

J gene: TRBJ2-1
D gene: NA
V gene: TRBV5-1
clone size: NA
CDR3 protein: CASVPRDIRGDEQFF
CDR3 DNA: TGCGCCAGCGTCCCACGGGACATCCGCGGCGATGAGCAGTTCTTC

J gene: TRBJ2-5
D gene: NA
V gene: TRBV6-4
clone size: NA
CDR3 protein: CASRRPFPQETQYF
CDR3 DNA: TGTGCCAGCAGGCGACCATTCCCTCAAGAGACCCAGTACTTC

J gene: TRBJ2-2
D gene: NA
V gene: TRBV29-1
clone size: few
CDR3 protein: CSVKRQNTGELFF
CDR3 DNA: TGCAGCGTTAAACGGCAGAACACCGGGGAGCTGTTTTTT

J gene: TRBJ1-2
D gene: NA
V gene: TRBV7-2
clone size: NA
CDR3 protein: CASWGRDFDGYTF
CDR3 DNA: TGTGCCAGTTGGGGCAGGGATTTCGATGGCTACACCTTC

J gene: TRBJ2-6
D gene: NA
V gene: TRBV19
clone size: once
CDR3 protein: CASSPRPTGFSGANVLTF
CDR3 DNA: TGTGCCAGTAGCCCCCGTCCGACAGGCTTCTCTGGGGCCAACGTCCTGACTTTC

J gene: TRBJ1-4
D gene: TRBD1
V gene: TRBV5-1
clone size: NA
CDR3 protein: CASSLEGQGANEKLFF
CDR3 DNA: TGCGCCAGCAGCTTGGAAGGGCAGGGGGCAAATGAAAAACTGTTTTTT

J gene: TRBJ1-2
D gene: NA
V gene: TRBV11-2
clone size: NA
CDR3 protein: CASSSLLMPGYTF
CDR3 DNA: TGTGCCAGCAGCTCCTTACTCATGCCGGGCTACACCTTC

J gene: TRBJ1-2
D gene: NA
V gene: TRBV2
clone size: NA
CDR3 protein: CASSEAGPYGYTF
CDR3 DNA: TGTGCCAGCAGTGAAGCGGGGCCCTATGGCTACACCTTC

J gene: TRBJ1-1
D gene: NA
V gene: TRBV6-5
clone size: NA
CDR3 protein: CASSSPGTQKLVF
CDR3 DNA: TGTGCCAGCAGTTCCCCCGGGACACAAAAGCTGGTCTTT

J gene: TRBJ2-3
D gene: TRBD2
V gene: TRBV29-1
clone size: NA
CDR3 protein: CSVEGGRGDTQYF
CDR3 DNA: TGCAGCGTTGAGGGGGGGAGAGGGGATACGCAGTATTTT

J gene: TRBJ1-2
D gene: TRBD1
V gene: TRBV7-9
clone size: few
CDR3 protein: CASSRSGTDNYGYTF
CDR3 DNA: TGTGCCAGCAGCAGATCCGGGACAGACAACTATGGCTACACCTTC

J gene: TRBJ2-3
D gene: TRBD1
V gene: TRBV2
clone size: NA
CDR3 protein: CASSVGQGTDTQYF
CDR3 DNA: TGTGCCAGCAGTGTGGGACAGGGCACAGATACGCAGTATTTT

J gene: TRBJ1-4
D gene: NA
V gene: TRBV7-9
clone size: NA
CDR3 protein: CAIGTISEKLFF
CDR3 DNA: TGTGCCATAGGGACCATCAGTGAAAAACTGTTTTTT

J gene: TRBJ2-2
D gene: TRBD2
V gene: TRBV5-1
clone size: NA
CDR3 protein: CASSLNPTSGKIGGELFF
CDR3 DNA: TGCGCCAGCAGCTTGAATCCTACTAGCGGGAAGATCGGCGGGGAGCTGTTTTTT

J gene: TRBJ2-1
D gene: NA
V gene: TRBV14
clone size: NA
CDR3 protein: CASSQLSLAKSNEQFF
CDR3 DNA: TGTGCCAGCAGCCAACTCTCTCTGGCCAAATCCAATGAGCAGTTCTTC

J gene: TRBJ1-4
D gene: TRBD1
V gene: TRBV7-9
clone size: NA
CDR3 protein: CASSPGTGLEKLFF
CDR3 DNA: TGTGCCAGCAGCCCCGGGACAGGGCTTGAAAAACTGTTTTTT

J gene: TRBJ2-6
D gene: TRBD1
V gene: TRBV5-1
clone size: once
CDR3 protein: CASSLGQGSSGANVLTF
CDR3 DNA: TGCGCCAGCAGCCTGGGACAGGGCAGCTCTGGGGCCAACGTCCTGACTTTC

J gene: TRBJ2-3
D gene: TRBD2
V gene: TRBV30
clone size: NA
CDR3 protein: CAWSNPTASGRKDTQYF
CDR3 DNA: TGTGCCTGGAGCAACCCAACCGCTAGCGGGAGGAAAGATACGCAGTATTTT

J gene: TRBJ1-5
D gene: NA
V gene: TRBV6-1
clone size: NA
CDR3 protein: CASSVTPGGAGFSNQPQHF
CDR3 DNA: TGTGCCAGCAGTGTTACCCCGGGGGGCGCGGGTTTTAGCAATCAGCCCCAGCATTTT

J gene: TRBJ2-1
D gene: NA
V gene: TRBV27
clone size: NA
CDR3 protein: CASSSPGGQYNEQFF
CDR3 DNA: TGTGCCAGCAGTTCTCCCGGGGGCCAGTACAATGAGCAGTTCTTC

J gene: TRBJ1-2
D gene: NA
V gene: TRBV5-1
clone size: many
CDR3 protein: CASSRTGFNYGYTF
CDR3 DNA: TGCGCCAGCAGCAGGACGGGTTTTAACTATGGCTACACCTTC

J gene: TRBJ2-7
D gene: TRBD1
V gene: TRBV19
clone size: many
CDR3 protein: CASSTYYGTGSYEQYF
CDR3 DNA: TGTGCCAGTAGTACCTATTACGGGACAGGCTCCTACGAGCAGTACTTC

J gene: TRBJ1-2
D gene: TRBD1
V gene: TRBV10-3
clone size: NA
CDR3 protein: CAISEVTGNVGYTF
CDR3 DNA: TGTGCCATCAGTGAGGTGACAGGGAACGTTGGCTACACCTTC

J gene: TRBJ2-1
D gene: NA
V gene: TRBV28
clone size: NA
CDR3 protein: CASSLGGAPLNEQFF
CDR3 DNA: TGTGCCAGCAGTTTAGGCGGGGCCCCCCTCAATGAGCAGTTCTTC

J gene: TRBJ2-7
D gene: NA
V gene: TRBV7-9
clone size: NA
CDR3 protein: CASSFTVGEQYF
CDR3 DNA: TGTGCCAGCAGCTTCACAGTCGGCGAGCAGTACTTC

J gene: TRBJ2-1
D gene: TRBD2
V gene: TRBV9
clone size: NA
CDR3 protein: CASSAYGTSGAYNEQFF
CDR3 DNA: TGTGCCAGCAGCGCTTATGGGACTAGCGGAGCATACAATGAGCAGTTCTTC

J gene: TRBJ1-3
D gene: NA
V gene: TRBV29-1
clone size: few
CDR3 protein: CSGGFSGNTIYF
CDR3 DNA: TGCAGCGGGGGTTTCTCTGGAAACACCATATATTTT

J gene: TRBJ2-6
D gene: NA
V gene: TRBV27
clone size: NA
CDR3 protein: CASSLQRAGANVLTF
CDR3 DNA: TGTGCCAGCAGTCTCCAGAGGGCTGGGGCCAACGTCCTGACTTTC

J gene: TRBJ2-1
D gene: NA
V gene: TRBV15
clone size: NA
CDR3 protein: CATSRVLGYEQFF
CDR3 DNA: TGTGCCACCAGCAGAGTCCTGGGCTATGAGCAGTTCTTC

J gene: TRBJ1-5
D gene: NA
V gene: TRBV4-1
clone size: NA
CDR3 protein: CASSPLGSSGGNQPQHF
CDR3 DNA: TGCGCCAGCAGCCCCCTCGGCAGTTCGGGTGGCAATCAGCCCCAGCATTTT

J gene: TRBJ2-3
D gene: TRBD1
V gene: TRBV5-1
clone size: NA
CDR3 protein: CASSYGQGAMSGTDTQYF
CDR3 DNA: TGCGCCAGCAGCTATGGGCAGGGGGCAATGAGTGGCACAGATACGCAGTATTTT

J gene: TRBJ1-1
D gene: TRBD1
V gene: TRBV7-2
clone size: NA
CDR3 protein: CASSFLTGGNTEAFF
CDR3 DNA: TGTGCCAGCAGCTTTCTCACAGGGGGGAACACTGAAGCTTTCTTT

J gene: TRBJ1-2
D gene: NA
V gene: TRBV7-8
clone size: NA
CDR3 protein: CASSLFDSGYTF
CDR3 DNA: TGTGCCAGCAGCTTATTCGACAGCGGCTACACCTTC

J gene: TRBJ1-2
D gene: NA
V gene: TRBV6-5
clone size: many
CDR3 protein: CASRSANYGYTF
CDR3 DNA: TGTGCCAGCCGGTCGGCCAACTATGGCTACACCTTC